This entry is about one T cell receptor beta chain. Its antigen is undetermined. The CDR3 extends over 15 amino acids. CDR1 is SEHNR, CDR2 FQNEAQ, per germline (reference sequence). The V gene end was trimmed by 5 bases and the J gene end by 2 bases; junction bases not matched to a gene: 6. This record comes from a study of cytomegalovirus exposure and HLA in healthy donors. Study details: Among the roughly 400 donors who were genotyped, about 79% fell in the genetic ancestry cluster that is associated with self-reported Caucasian donors. Findings and limits, study-wide: Later analysis demonstrated an association between a missense DCLRE1C variant and TCR beta V- and J-gene trimming. For most TCR sequences rarity was the rule, although some public TCRs occurred in many donors.

It was with 60 Vbeta and 13 Jbeta primers that the PCR ran. Authors' processing steps: An analysis that came later counted 60 million to 80 million unique TCR beta chains, approximately 10 million shared. The table came from immunoSEQ multiplex PCR; TCRdb's copy has only in-frame clones and leaves some out. The V and J calls and clone size are taken from that table; D and trimming were inferred from the DNA. Of approximately 80,000 clones listed, approximately 69% are singletons. This chain connects TRBV7-9 to TRBJ1-2; 9 bases map to TRBD1. Sequencing was performed on PBMCs. The clonotype was recovered from a man aged 25-45 years in good health and CMV-seropositive. The CDR3 loop is CASSPWDRANYGYTF. The CDR3 region has the DNA TGTGCCAGCAGCCCTTGGGACAGGGCCAACTATGGCTACACCTTC.